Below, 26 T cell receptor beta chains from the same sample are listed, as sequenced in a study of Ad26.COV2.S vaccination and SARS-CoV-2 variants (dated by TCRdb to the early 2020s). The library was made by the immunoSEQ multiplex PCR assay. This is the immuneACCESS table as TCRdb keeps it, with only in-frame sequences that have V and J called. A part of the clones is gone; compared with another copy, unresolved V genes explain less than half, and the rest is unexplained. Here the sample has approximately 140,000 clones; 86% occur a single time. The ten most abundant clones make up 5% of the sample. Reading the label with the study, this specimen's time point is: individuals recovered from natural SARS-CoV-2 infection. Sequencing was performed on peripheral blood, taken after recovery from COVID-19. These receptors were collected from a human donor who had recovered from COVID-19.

The CDR3 sequence is CASSLNYEQYF. Here the CDR3 DNA reads TGTGCCAGCAGTCTAAACTACGAGCAGTACTTC. This rearrangement joins TRBV12-3 or TRBV12-4 to TRBJ2-7; D is undetermined. The CDR3 has 11 residues. Between the trimmed V and J ends, which lost 5 bases and 3 bases, there was a span of 5 bases.

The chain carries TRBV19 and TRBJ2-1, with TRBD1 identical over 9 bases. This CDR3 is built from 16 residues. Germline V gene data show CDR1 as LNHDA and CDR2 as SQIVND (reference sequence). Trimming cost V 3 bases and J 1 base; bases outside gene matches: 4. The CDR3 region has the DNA TGTGCCAGTAGTATGCACAGGGGGCGGTCCTACAATGAGCAGTTCTTC. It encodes CASSMHRGRSYNEQFF. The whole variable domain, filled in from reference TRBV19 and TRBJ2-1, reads DGGITQSPKYLFRKEGQNVTLSCEQNLNHDAMYWYRQDPGQGLRLIYYSQIVNDFQKGDIAEGYSVSREKKESFPLTVTSAQKNPTAFYLCASSMHRGRSYNEQFFGPGTRLTVL.

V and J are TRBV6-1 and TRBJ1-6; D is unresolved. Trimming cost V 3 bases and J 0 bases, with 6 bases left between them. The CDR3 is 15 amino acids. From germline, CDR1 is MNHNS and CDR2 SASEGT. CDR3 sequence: CASSEKGSYNSPLHF. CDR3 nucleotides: TGTGCCAGCAGTGAGAAGGGCTCCTATAATTCACCCCTCCACTTT.

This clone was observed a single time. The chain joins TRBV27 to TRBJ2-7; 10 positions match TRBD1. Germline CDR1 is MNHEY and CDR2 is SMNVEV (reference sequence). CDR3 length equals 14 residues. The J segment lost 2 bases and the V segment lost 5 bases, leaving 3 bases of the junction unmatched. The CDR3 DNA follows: TGTGCCAGCAGTGCAGGACAGGGGGCCTACGAGCAGTACTTC. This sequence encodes CASSAGQGAYEQYF.

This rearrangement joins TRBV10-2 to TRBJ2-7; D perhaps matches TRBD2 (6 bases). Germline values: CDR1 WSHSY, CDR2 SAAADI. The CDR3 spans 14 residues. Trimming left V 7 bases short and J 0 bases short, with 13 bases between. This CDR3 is CASTPAGSSYEQYF. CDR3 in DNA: TGCGCCAGCACCCCCGCGGGGAGCTCCTACGAGCAGTACTTC.

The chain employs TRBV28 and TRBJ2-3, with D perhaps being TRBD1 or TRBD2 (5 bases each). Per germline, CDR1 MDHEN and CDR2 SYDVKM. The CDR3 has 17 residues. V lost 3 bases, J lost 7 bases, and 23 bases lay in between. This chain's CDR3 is CASSFYASLVHRYTQYF. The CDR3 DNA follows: TGTGCCAGCAGTTTTTATGCTAGCTTGGTCCACAGGTATACGCAGTATTTT.

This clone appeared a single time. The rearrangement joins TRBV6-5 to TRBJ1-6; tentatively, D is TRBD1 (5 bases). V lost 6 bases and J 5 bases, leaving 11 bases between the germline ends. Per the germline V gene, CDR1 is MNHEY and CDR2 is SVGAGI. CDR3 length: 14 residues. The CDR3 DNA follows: TGTGCCAGCAGCCGGACACCTAATAATTCACCCCTCCACTTT. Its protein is CASSRTPNNSPLHF.

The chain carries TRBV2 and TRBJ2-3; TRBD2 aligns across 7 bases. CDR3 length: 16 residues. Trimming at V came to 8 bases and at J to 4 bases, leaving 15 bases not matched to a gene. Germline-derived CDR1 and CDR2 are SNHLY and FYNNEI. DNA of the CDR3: TGTGCCAGCGTCGGGACGGACTGGACTAGAGCAGATACGCAGTATTTT. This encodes CASVGTDWTRADTQYF.

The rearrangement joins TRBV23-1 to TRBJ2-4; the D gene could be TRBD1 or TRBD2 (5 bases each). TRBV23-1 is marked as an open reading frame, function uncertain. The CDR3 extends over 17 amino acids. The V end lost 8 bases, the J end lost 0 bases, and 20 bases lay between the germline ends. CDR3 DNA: TGCGCCAGCCATCGGTGGTGGGACGTTGGAGCCAAAAACATTCAGTACTTC. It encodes CASHRWWDVGAKNIQYF.

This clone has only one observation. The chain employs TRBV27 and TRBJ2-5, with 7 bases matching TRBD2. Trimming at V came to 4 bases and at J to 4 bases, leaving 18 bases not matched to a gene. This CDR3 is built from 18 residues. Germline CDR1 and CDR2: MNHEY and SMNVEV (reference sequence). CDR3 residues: CASSSPRTGGVGGETQYF. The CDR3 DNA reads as TGTGCCAGCAGTTCCCCTAGAACGGGAGGCGTTGGGGGAGAGACCCAGTACTTC.

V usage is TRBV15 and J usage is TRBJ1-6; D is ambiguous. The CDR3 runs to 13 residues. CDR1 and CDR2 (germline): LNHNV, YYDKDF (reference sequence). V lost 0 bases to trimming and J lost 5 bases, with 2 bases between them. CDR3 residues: CATSRDNNSPLHF. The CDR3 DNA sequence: TGTGCCACCAGCAGAGACAATAATTCACCCCTCCACTTT.

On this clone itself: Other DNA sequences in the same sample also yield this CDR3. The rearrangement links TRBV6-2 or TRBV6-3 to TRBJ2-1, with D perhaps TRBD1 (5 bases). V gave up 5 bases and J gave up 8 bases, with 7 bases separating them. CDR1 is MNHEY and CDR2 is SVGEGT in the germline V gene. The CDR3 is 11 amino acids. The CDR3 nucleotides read TGTGCCAGCAGTCCAGGGCATGAGCAGTTCTTC. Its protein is CASSPGHEQFF.

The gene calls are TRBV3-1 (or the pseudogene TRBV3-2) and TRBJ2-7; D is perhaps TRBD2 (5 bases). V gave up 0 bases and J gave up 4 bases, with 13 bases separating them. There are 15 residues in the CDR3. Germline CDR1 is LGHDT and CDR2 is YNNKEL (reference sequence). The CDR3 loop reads CASSQEGLGGYEQYF. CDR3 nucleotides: TGTGCCAGCAGCCAAGAAGGTTTAGGAGGTTACGAGCAGTACTTC.

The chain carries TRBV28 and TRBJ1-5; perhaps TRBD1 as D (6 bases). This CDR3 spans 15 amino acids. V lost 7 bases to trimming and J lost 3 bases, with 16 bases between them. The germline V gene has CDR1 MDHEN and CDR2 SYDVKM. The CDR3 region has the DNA TGTGCCAGCACCTTCGGACAGTTCGTCAATCAGCCCCAGCATTTT. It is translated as CASTFGQFVNQPQHF.

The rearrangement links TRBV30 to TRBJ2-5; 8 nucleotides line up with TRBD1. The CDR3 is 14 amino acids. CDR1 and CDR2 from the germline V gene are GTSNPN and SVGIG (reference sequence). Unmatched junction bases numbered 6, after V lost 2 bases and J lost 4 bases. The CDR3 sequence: CAWSQDRVGETQYF. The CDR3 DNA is TGTGCCTGGAGTCAGGACAGGGTAGGAGAGACCCAGTACTTC.

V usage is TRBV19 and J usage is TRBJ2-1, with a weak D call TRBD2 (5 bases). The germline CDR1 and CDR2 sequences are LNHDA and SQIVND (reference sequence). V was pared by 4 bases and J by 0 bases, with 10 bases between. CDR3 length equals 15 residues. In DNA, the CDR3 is TGTGCCAGTAGTAAGATGGGGAGCTCCTACAATGAGCAGTTCTTC. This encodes CASSKMGSSYNEQFF.

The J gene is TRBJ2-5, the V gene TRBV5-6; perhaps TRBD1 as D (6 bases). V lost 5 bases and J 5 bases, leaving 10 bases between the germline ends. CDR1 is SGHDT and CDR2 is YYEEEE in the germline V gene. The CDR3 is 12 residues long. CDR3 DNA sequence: TGTGCCAGCAGGAAGCAGGGGGAGACCCAGTACTTC. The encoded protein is CASRKQGETQYF.

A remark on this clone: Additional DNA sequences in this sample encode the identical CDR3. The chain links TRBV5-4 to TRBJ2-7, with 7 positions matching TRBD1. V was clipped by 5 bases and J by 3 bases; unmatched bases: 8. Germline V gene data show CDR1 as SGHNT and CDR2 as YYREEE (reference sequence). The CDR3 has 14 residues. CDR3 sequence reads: CASSPGTAHYEQYF. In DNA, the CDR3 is TGTGCCAGCAGTCCCGGGACAGCGCACTACGAGCAGTACTTC.

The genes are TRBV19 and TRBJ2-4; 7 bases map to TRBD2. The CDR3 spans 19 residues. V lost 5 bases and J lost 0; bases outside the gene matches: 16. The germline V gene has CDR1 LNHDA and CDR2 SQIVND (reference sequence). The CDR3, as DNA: TGTGCCAGTAGTCCTAAGTTTGCGGGGGAGCAACTAGCCAAAAACATTCAGTACTTC. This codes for CASSPKFAGEQLAKNIQYF.

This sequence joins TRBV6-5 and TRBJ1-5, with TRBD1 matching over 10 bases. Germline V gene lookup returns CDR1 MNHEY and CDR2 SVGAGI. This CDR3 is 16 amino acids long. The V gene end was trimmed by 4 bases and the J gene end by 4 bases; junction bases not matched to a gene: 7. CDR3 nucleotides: TGTGCCAGCAGTTCCCGGAGGACAGGGGGGAATCAGCCCCAGCATTTT. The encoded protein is CASSSRRTGGNQPQHF.

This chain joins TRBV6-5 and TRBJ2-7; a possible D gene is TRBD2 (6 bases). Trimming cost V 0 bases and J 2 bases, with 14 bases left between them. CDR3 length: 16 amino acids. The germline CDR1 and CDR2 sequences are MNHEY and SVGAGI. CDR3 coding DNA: TGTGCCAGCAGTTACTCGACCGCCGGGAGAGCCTACGAGCAGTACTTC. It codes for CASSYSTAGRAYEQYF.

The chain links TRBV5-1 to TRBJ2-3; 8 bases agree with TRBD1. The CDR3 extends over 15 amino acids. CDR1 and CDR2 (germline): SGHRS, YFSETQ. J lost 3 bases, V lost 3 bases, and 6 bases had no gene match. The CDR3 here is CASSSQGAFTDTQYF. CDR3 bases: TGCGCCAGCAGCTCTCAGGGGGCCTTTACAGATACGCAGTATTTT. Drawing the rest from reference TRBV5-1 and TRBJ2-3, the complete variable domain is KAGVTQTPRYLIKTRGQQVTLSCSPISGHRSVSWYQQTPGQGLQFLFEYFSETQRNKGNFPGRFSGRQFSNSRSEMNVSTLELGDSALYLCASSSQGAFTDTQYFGPGTRLTVL.

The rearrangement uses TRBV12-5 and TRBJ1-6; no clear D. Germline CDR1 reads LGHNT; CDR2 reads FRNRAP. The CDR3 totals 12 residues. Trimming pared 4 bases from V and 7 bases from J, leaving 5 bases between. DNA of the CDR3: TGTGCTAGTGGTTCGGAAAATTCACCCCTCCACTTT. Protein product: CASGSENSPLHF.

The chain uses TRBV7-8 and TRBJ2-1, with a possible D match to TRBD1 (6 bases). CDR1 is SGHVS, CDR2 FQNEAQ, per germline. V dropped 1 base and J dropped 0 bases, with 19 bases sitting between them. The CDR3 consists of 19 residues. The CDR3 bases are TGTGCCAGCAGCTTAGGGGCGAGGTGGGGGCTAAGCTCCTACAATGAGCAGTTCTTC. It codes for CASSLGARWGLSSYNEQFF.

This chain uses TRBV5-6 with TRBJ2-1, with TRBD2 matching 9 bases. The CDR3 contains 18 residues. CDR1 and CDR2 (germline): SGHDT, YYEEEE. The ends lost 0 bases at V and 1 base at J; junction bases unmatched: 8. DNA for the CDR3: TGTGCCAGCAGCTTGGGGGCTAGCGGGACCCTTTCCTACAATGAGCAGTTCTTC. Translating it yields CASSLGASGTLSYNEQFF.

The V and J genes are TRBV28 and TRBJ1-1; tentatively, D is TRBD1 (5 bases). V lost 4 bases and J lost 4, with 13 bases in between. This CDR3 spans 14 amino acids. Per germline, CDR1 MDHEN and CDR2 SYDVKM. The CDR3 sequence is CASSWDFGTTEAFF. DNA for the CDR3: TGTGCCAGCAGTTGGGACTTCGGGACCACTGAAGCTTTCTTT.